The 18 T cell receptor beta chains below were found in one sample sequenced in a study of beta chain features in type 1 diabetes. The study, taken as a whole, reports: Shorter TCRB CDR3s, moderately but significantly so, were found in Type 1 diabetes patients in all four CD4+ subsets.

The study reverse transcribed the entire isolated RNA, so it sequenced expressed TCRB transcripts. Assay used: immunoSEQ multiplex PCR; TCRdb lists only in-frame clones, some missing. The sample has about 660,000 clones, around an eighth seen once; the top ten hold 0.035% to 0.045%. What these receptors recognize is not known. Material for sequencing was naive CD4+ T cells from blood. All receptors come from a man younger than 35 with type 1 diabetes.

This rearrangement joins TRBV5-1 to TRBJ2-4; no reliable D call. Trimming stripped 0 bases from V and 12 bases from J, with 10 bases between. This CDR3 region has 12 residues. Germline V gene sequence: CDR1 SGHRS, CDR2 YFSETQ. The CDR3 reads CASSLDGLTQYF. DNA of the CDR3: TGCGCCAGCAGCTTGGATGGGCTAACTCAGTACTTC.

This clone was observed a handful of times. Other DNA sequences of this sample code for an identical CDR3. This rearrangement joins TRBV30 to TRBJ1-5; TRBD1 matches at 9 bases. In germline, CDR1 is GTSNPN, CDR2 SVGIG (reference sequence). The CDR3 spans 14 residues. After removal of 3 bases from V and 7 bases from J, the junction contained 7 bases not matched to a gene. Here the CDR3 reads CAWSGTGGRQPQHF. The CDR3 nucleotides are TGTGCCTGGAGCGGAACAGGGGGCAGACAGCCCCAGCATTTT.

This clone was seen a handful of times. The V call is TRBV10-3, the J call TRBJ1-2; TRBD1 agrees at 9 bases. V was pared by 0 bases and J by 4 bases, with 15 bases of the junction left unmatched. The germline V gene has CDR1 ENHRY and CDR2 SYGVKD. This CDR3 spans 19 amino acids. CDR3 residues: CAISESIPSGTGLPYGYTF. The CDR3 nucleotides read TGTGCCATCAGTGAGTCGATCCCGTCAGGGACAGGGCTCCCCTATGGCTACACCTTC.

The rearrangement uses TRBV5-1 and TRBJ2-7, with 8 bases lining up with TRBD2. Losses at the gene ends were 1 base for V and 1 base for J; bases not matched to a gene: 10. The CDR3 runs 17 residues. CDR1 and CDR2 from the germline V gene are SGHRS and YFSETQ. CDR3 sequence: CASSLTPGSGISYEQYF. CDR3 nucleotide sequence: TGCGCCAGCAGCTTGACCCCTGGTAGCGGGATTTCCTACGAGCAGTACTTC.

The V and J genes are TRBV7-2 and TRBJ2-5, with 9 bases fitting TRBD2. This CDR3 is built from 12 residues. Per the germline V gene, CDR1 is SGHTA and CDR2 is FQGNSA. Trimming took 7 bases from V and 6 from J; bases not matched to a gene: 3. The CDR3 sequence is CASTSSGKTQYF. CDR3 bases: TGTGCCAGCACCTCTAGCGGGAAGACCCAGTACTTC.

The chain is built from TRBV5-4 and TRBJ1-6; perhaps TRBD1 as D (6 bases). V lost 6 bases and J 9 bases, leaving 16 bases between the germline ends. Germline V gives CDR1 SGHNT, CDR2 YYREEE (reference sequence). CDR3 length equals 14 residues. The CDR3 spells CASTSQGLRSPLHF. CDR3 nucleotide sequence: TGTGCCAGCACCTCACAGGGTTTACGTTCACCCCTCCACTTT.

The chain links TRBV11-3 to TRBJ2-3; D is possibly TRBD1 (6 bases). This CDR3 is 16 amino acids long. CDR1 is SGHNT, CDR2 YENEEA, per germline. V lost 5 bases, J lost 6 bases, and 21 bases lay in between. The CDR3 loop reads CASSPGQRTSVDTQYF. CDR3 nucleotides: TGTGCCAGCAGCCCCGGACAGAGGACCTCCGTCGATACGCAGTATTTT.

The chain has TRBV28 and TRBJ1-5; D is unclear. The CDR3 covers 14 residues. Germline-derived CDR1 and CDR2 are MDHEN and SYDVKM. Trimming shortened V by 2 bases and J by 1 base, and 6 bases separated the two germline ends. CDR3 loop: CASSLGPSNQPQHF. As DNA, the CDR3 is TGTGCCAGCAGTTTAGGACCGAGCAATCAGCCCCAGCATTTT.

There are a few counts of this clone. The gene calls are TRBV6-1 and TRBJ2-2; 7 nucleotides align to TRBD2. There are 16 residues in the CDR3. The V gene's germline CDR1 is MNHNS and CDR2 SASEGT. V shed 1 base, J shed 0 bases, and the junction held 2 bases outside the gene matches. CDR3 sequence: CASSEELASNTGELFF. Written as DNA, the CDR3 is TGTGCCAGCAGTGAAGAACTAGCGTCGAACACCGGGGAGCTGTTTTTT.

V and J are TRBV13 and TRBJ2-1; possible D gene TRBD2, 6 bases. V was pared by 2 bases and J by 1 base, with 9 bases between. The CDR3 runs to 15 residues. Germline loops: CDR1 PRHDT, CDR2 FYEKMQ (reference sequence). Here the CDR3 reads CASSLSGESYNEQFF. The CDR3 DNA is TGTGCCAGCAGCTTATCGGGAGAGTCCTACAATGAGCAGTTCTTC.

This clone has just a few counts. The CDR3: CASSTQGSGANVLTF. Written as DNA, the CDR3 is TGCGCCAGCAGCACTCAGGGCTCTGGGGCCAACGTCCTGACTTTC. The rearrangement uses TRBV5-1 and TRBJ2-6; D perhaps matches TRBD1 (5 bases). V was pared by 4 bases and J by 0 bases, with 8 bases between. The CDR3 consists of 15 residues. Germline CDR1 is SGHRS and CDR2 is YFSETQ. The complete variable domain, with remaining parts taken from reference TRBV5-1 and TRBJ2-6, reads KAGVTQTPRYLIKTRGQQVTLSCSPISGHRSVSWYQQTPGQGLQFLFEYFSETQRNKGNFPGRFSGRQFSNSRSEMNVSTLELGDSALYLCASSTQGSGANVLTFGAGSRLTVL.

The CDR3 is CASSEYQRTLRQPQHF. CDR3 nucleotides: TGTGCCAGCAGTGAATACCAGAGGACCCTCCGTCAGCCCCAGCATTTT. The V and J genes are TRBV2 and TRBJ1-5; D not resolved. This CDR3 spans 16 amino acids. Germline loops: CDR1 SNHLY, CDR2 FYNNEI. Deletions cut 2 bases from V and 6 bases from J, with 17 bases between.

This clone appeared a few times. The sample holds other DNA sequences that translate to the same CDR3. The rearrangement joins TRBV29-1 to TRBJ1-5, with D possibly matching TRBD1 (5 bases). The CDR3 spans 13 residues. The germline gives CDR1 SQVTM, CDR2 ANQGSEA. The ends were cut back, 3 bases at V and 4 bases at J, with 10 bases in the middle. CDR3 nucleotides: TGCAGCGTTGACTCGGGGGGGAATCAGCCCCAGCATTTT. It yields the protein CSVDSGGNQPQHF.

The rearrangement links TRBV5-1 to TRBJ1-5, with D possibly matching TRBD1 (5 bases). The CDR3 is 17 amino acids. V dropped 4 bases and J dropped 5 bases, with 22 bases sitting between them. Germline CDR1 SGHRS, CDR2 YFSETQ. Here the CDR3 reads CASSQDPLPQGHQPQHF. CDR3 DNA sequence: TGCGCCAGCAGCCAGGACCCACTACCGCAGGGACATCAGCCCCAGCATTTT. Full variable domain (outside the CDR3, taken from reference TRBV5-1 and TRBJ1-5): KAGVTQTPRYLIKTRGQQVTLSCSPISGHRSVSWYQQTPGQGLQFLFEYFSETQRNKGNFPGRFSGRQFSNSRSEMNVSTLELGDSALYLCASSQDPLPQGHQPQHFGDGTRLSIL.

This sequence joins TRBV27 and TRBJ2-7, with D possibly being TRBD1 or TRBD2 (5 bases each). Trimming stripped 5 bases from V and 4 bases from J, with 18 bases between. The CDR3 loop spans 15 amino acids. Germline V gene sequence: CDR1 MNHEY, CDR2 SMNVEV (reference sequence). In DNA, the CDR3 is TGTGCCAGCAGTGGTTGGTCGGGGCCAGATTACGAGCAGTACTTC. Amino acid sequence: CASSGWSGPDYEQYF.

This clone has just a few counts. The genes are TRBV7-2 and TRBJ1-1; D gene ambiguous. CDR3 length equals 13 residues. V lost 5 bases to trimming and J lost 3 bases, with 10 bases between them. The germline V gene encodes CDR1 SGHTA and CDR2 FQGNSA. CDR3 region: CASSQSGDTEAFF. The CDR3 nucleotides are TGTGCCAGCAGCCAAAGTGGGGACACTGAAGCTTTCTTT.

This clone turned up a few times. The V call is TRBV7-7, the J call TRBJ2-7; the match to TRBD2 covers 7 bases. This CDR3 region has 13 residues. Germline values: CDR1 SSHAT, CDR2 FNYEAQ (reference sequence). The CDR3 bases are TGTGCTAGCGGGCAGGGTCGCTCCTACGAGCAGTACTTC. Its protein product is CASGQGRSYEQYF.

V gene TRBV5-1 combines with J gene TRBJ1-1; 7 bases match TRBD1. Germline CDR1 reads SGHRS; CDR2 reads YFSETQ. The CDR3 is 14 amino acids. V was clipped by 4 bases and J by 11 bases; unmatched bases: 14. CDR3 in amino acids: CASSIQTGPEVAFF. The DNA for the CDR3 is TGCGCCAGCAGCATCCAGACAGGGCCGGAGGTCGCTTTCTTT.